Listed here are 10 T cell receptor beta chains from one sample, sequenced in a study of T cell changes during pregnancy in multiple sclerosis. Produced via immunoSEQ multiplex PCR; TCRdb's table is partial and in-frame only. The sample contains some 55,000 clones, approximately 92% of which appear only once. Material: peripheral blood, obtained after pregnancy. Receptors were obtained from a female donor in good health, enrolled as a control in a pregnancy study.

There are a few counts of this clone. V and J are TRBV10-2 and TRBJ1-6, with a tentative D call TRBD1 (6 bases). CDR1 and CDR2 from the germline V gene are WSHSY and SAAADI. The CDR3 has 15 amino acids. The germline V and J ends were trimmed by 2 bases and 5 bases, with 10 bases remaining between them. The CDR3: CASSETQGNNSPLHF. The CDR3 DNA follows: TGCGCCAGCAGTGAGACACAGGGTAATAATTCACCCCTCCACTTT.

This chain joins TRBV27 and TRBJ2-1, with TRBD2 matching over 10 bases. J was trimmed by 7 bases and V by 5 bases; bases with no gene match: 11. In germline, CDR1 is MNHEY, CDR2 SMNVEV (reference sequence). The CDR3 is 16 residues long. The CDR3 coding sequence is TGTGCCAGCAGTCCGCACCTAGCGGGAGTGGGGAATGAGCAGTTCTTC. Translation gives CASSPHLAGVGNEQFF.

The rearrangement joins TRBV10-3 to TRBJ1-2, with 8 bases identical to TRBD1. The CDR3 contains 16 residues. CDR1 and CDR2 from the germline V gene are ENHRY and SYGVKD. The junction had 10 bases not matched to a gene; V was cut back by 2 bases and J by 5 bases. CDR3 region: CAISEPETGERYGYTF. The CDR3 nucleotides read TGTGCCATCAGTGAGCCAGAGACAGGGGAAAGATATGGCTACACCTTC.

This chain uses TRBV6-6 with TRBJ2-5; D might be TRBD2 (7 bases). CDR1 and CDR2 (germline): MNHNY, SVGAGI (reference sequence). The CDR3 runs to 16 residues. V gave up 4 bases and J gave up 5 bases, with 20 bases separating them. For the CDR3, the DNA is TGTGCCAGCAGTTTGGGAGGGACAATAACGGGGGAGACCCAGTACTTC. Its translation: CASSLGGTITGETQYF.

The rearrangement uses TRBV7-9 and TRBJ2-2; TRBD1 is a possible D gene (6 bases). The CDR3 contains 18 residues. The V gene lost 3 bases and the J gene lost 1 base, with 18 bases spanning the gap. The germline V gene encodes CDR1 SEHNR and CDR2 FQNEAQ (reference sequence). CDR3 coding DNA: TGTGCCAGCAGCTTTTCCTCCCAGGGGTTTAGGAACACCGGGGAGCTGTTTTTT. Amino acids: CASSFSSQGFRNTGELFF.

The genes are TRBV7-9 and TRBJ2-7; 9 bases align to TRBD2. The V and J ends lost 1 base and 5 bases, in that order; junction bases with no gene match: 3. CDR1 and CDR2 from the germline V gene are SEHNR and FQNEAQ (reference sequence). This CDR3 spans 14 amino acids. The CDR3 region is CASSLGRLADEQYF. The DNA of the CDR3 is TGTGCCAGCAGCTTAGGGAGACTAGCGGACGAGCAGTACTTC. The full variable domain, completed using reference TRBV7-9 and TRBJ2-7, is DTGVSQNPRHKITKRGQNVTFRCDPISEHNRLYWYRQTLGQGPEFLTYFQNEAQLEKSRLLSDRFSAERPKGSFSTLEIQRTEQGDSAMYLCASSLGRLADEQYFGPGTRLTVT.

The J gene is TRBJ2-5, the V gene TRBV7-8; tentative D call: TRBD1 (5 bases). The CDR3 spans 16 residues. V lost 5 bases and J lost 1, with 17 bases in between. Germline lookup yields CDR1 SGHVS and CDR2 FQNEAQ. DNA of the CDR3: TGTGCCAGCAGCCCCCCGGAAGGACATGCCCAAGAGACCCAGTACTTC. Residues: CASSPPEGHAQETQYF.

The CDR3: CASSLLEGFDYYNEQFF. CDR3 DNA: TGTGCCAGCAGTTTATTAGAGGGATTCGACTATTACAATGAGCAGTTCTTC. The chain employs TRBV28 and TRBJ2-1; D might be TRBD2 (5 bases). This CDR3 is 17 amino acids long. CDR1 is MDHEN, CDR2 SYDVKM, per germline. The V end lost 1 base, the J end lost 4 bases, and 17 bases lay between the germline ends.

This chain uses TRBV5-1 with TRBJ2-5, with unresolved D. The V gene lost 4 bases and the J gene lost 0 bases, with 4 bases spanning the gap. This CDR3 has 12 amino acids. Germline V gives CDR1 SGHRS, CDR2 YFSETQ. The CDR3, as DNA: TGCGCCAGCAGCCCGGACCAAGAGACCCAGTACTTC. It codes for CASSPDQETQYF.

This sequence joins TRBV11-2 and TRBJ1-1; 10 bases are a match to TRBD1. The CDR3 is 14 residues long. V dropped 4 bases and J dropped 3; count of bases not matched to a gene: 2. Germline assignment: CDR1 SGHAT and CDR2 FQNNGV. The CDR3 loop is CASSYGQGDTEAFF. The CDR3 region has the DNA TGTGCCAGCAGCTATGGACAGGGGGACACTGAAGCTTTCTTT.